The 23 T cell receptor beta chains given below trace back to one sample, sequenced in a study of T cells in Graves' hyperthyroidism and ophthalmopathy. Researchers amplified the TCR beta CDR3 regions from RNA transcripts. The TCR CDR3 was amplified in a first-round RT-PCR using the HTBI primer set. TCRdb re-called the multiplex PCR reads with MiXCR, one entry per CDR3 protein. The sample yields around 340,000 distinct CDR3 sequences, around 20% seen once. The sequenced sample was blood. All receptors come from a woman aged 45-59 years with Graves' hyperthyroidism.

This clonotype was picked up many times. The V and J genes are TRBV5-1 and TRBJ2-7, with TRBD2 matching over 8 bases. Trimming cost V 0 bases and J 6 bases; bases outside gene matches: 5. Germline V lookup: CDR1 SGHRS, CDR2 YFSETQ. CDR3 length equals 14 residues. DNA for the CDR3: TGCGCCAGCAGCTTGGTTAGCGGGAAGGGCGAGCAGTACTTC. Amino acids: CASSLVSGKGEQYF.

V gene TRBV2 combines with J gene TRBJ2-1; D possibly matches TRBD1 or TRBD2 (5 bases each). Germline V lookup: CDR1 SNHLY, CDR2 FYNNEI. The CDR3 consists of 14 residues. V lost 2 bases and J 5 bases, leaving 10 bases between the germline ends. DNA for the CDR3: TGTGCCAGCAGTGAACCGGGGACCAACAATGAGCAGTTCTTC. Its protein is CASSEPGTNNEQFF.

This clonotype was detected ten times or more. The CDR3 loop is CATSEVTSGRDNEQFF. CDR3 bases: TGTGCCACCAGTGAAGTTACTAGCGGGAGGGACAATGAGCAGTTCTTC. The chain uses TRBV24-1 and TRBJ2-1, with 13 bases matching TRBD2. Germline V CDR1 and CDR2: KGHDR, SFDVKD. J lost 5 bases, V lost 4 bases, and 4 bases had no gene match. The CDR3 loop spans 16 amino acids.

This clonotype was counted ten times or more. The CDR3 DNA sequence: TGCAGTGCTAGAGACGGGGGAGGGCACTACAATGAGCAGTTCTTC. Translating it yields CSARDGGGHYNEQFF. The rearrangement uses TRBV20-1 and TRBJ2-1; 7 bases are shared with TRBD2. V lost 0 bases, J lost 3 bases, and 5 bases stayed unmatched. Germline loops: CDR1 DFQATT, CDR2 SNEGSKA (reference sequence). The CDR3 spans 15 residues.

This clonotype appeared many times. The chain recombines TRBV7-9 with TRBJ1-2; D uncertain. This CDR3 has 13 residues. Germline V gives CDR1 SEHNR, CDR2 FQNEAQ (reference sequence). The V end was cut by 1 base, the J end by 4 bases, with 7 bases between. CDR3 bases: TGTGCCAGCAGCTTAGGCCCAGTCTATGGCTACACCTTC. It encodes CASSLGPVYGYTF.

As concerns this clonotype: A much larger clone differs from this one at a single base, so this may be a read error. This chain connects TRBV20-1 to TRBJ1-2; D uncertain. The germline gives CDR1 DFQATT, CDR2 SNEGSKA (reference sequence). CDR3 length equals 11 residues. CDR3 amino acids: CGAGPGKGYTF. The DNA for the CDR3 is TGCGGTGCTGGCCCCGGGAAAGGCTACACCTTC.

This clonotype appeared many times. J is TRBJ1-5 and V is TRBV6-1; D is ambiguous. With 2 bases removed from V and 2 bases from J, the gap between germline ends came to 7 bases. The CDR3 totals 14 residues. The germline gives CDR1 MNHNS, CDR2 SASEGT. The chain's CDR3 is CASSESGGNQPQHF. DNA of the CDR3: TGTGCCAGCAGTGAATCGGGAGGCAATCAGCCCCAGCATTTT.

This chain links TRBV9 with TRBJ1-1, with 7 bases matching TRBD1. CDR1 and CDR2 (germline): SGDLS, YYNGEE. With 0 bases clipped from V and 0 bases from J, the junction kept 5 bases outside the gene matches. The CDR3 contains 16 residues. This chain's CDR3 is CASSVGRQGLNTEAFF. DNA for the CDR3: TGTGCCAGCAGCGTAGGAAGACAGGGTCTGAACACTGAAGCTTTCTTT.

This clonotype has ten or more counts. The gene calls are TRBV3-1 and TRBJ2-3, with D perhaps TRBD2 (6 bases). The ends were cut back, 1 base at V and 1 base at J, with 9 bases in the middle. Germline V gene sequence: CDR1 LGHDT, CDR2 YNNKEL (reference sequence). The CDR3 sequence is 15 residues long. The CDR3 region is CASSQVGTGTDTQYF. In DNA, the CDR3 is TGTGCCAGCAGCCAAGTCGGGACTGGCACAGATACGCAGTATTTT.

The J gene is TRBJ2-5, the V gene TRBV2, with D perhaps TRBD2 (6 bases). V lost 5 bases and J lost 5, with 12 bases in between. The CDR3 has 13 amino acids. The germline V gene encodes CDR1 SNHLY and CDR2 FYNNEI. The CDR3, as DNA: TGTGCCAGCAGTTTCGGGGGAATGGAGACCCAGTACTTC. This gives the protein CASSFGGMETQYF.

This clonotype came up many times. The rearrangement links TRBV12-3 or TRBV12-4 to TRBJ2-1; D gene ambiguous. Trimming took off 5 bases at V and 15 bases at J, with 17 bases between the two ends. The CDR3 has 12 amino acids. This CDR3 reads CASSPSLGTLFF. The CDR3 bases are TGTGCCAGCAGTCCATCGCTGGGAACGTTGTTCTTC.

The chain combines TRBV29-1 with TRBJ2-2; D may be TRBD1 (5 bases). Between the trimmed V and J ends, which lost 7 bases and 4 bases, there was a span of 10 bases. Germline V lookup: CDR1 SQVTM, CDR2 ANQGSEA. CDR3 length equals 12 residues. This chain's CDR3 is CSATDITGELFF. The DNA of the CDR3 is TGCAGCGCGACGGACATCACCGGGGAGCTGTTTTTT.

This chain connects TRBV11-2 to TRBJ2-3; D is tentatively TRBD1 or TRBD2 (5 bases each). The CDR3 is made up of 17 amino acids. CDR1 is SGHAT, CDR2 FQNNGV, per germline. The V end lost 5 bases, the J end lost 0 bases, and 18 bases lay between the germline ends. CDR3 loop: CASSPFGTASSTDTQYF. The DNA for the CDR3 is TGTGCCAGCAGCCCCTTTGGGACCGCCTCTAGCACAGATACGCAGTATTTT.

This clonotype was recorded at least ten times. The chain joins TRBV7-8 to TRBJ1-1, with D perhaps matching TRBD1 (5 bases). The CDR3 sequence is 19 residues long. CDR1 and CDR2 (germline): SGHVS, FQNEAQ. Trimming took off 0 bases at V and 4 bases at J, with 24 bases between the two ends. The CDR3 coding sequence is TGTGCCAGCAGCTTAGCGCGGTTCCCATTTAGGACAAAAGGCACTGAAGCTTTCTTT. Protein sequence: CASSLARFPFRTKGTEAFF.

V usage is TRBV5-1 and J usage is TRBJ2-1; 7 bases fit TRBD2. Germline V lookup: CDR1 SGHRS, CDR2 YFSETQ. J was trimmed by 6 bases and V by 1 base; bases with no gene match: 4. This CDR3 comprises 14 residues. The chain's CDR3 is CASSLPGRTNEQFF. For the CDR3, the DNA is TGCGCCAGCAGCTTGCCCGGGAGGACCAATGAGCAGTTCTTC.

In this sample, this clonotype turned up many times. The chain employs TRBV10-3 and TRBJ2-7; perhaps TRBD1 as D (5 bases). CDR3 size: 12 residues. V was trimmed by 8 bases and J by 5 bases, leaving 13 bases between them. CDR1 and CDR2 from the germline V gene are ENHRY and SYGVKD. The CDR3, as DNA: TGTGCCATCTCAGGGTCTGGAAACGAGCAGTACTTC. Translated: CAISGSGNEQYF.

The J gene is TRBJ2-7, the V gene TRBV7-2; TRBD1 might be the D (6 bases). Per the germline V gene, CDR1 is SGHTA and CDR2 is FQGNSA. The V gene lost 4 bases and the J gene lost 7 bases, with 29 bases spanning the gap. The CDR3 is made up of 18 amino acids. The CDR3 loop is CASSSRLAYWGPGTEQYF. In nucleotides, the CDR3 is TGTGCCAGCAGCTCCCGGCTAGCCTATTGGGGGCCGGGGACGGAGCAGTACTTC.

This clonotype occurred many times. The chain uses TRBV7-9 and TRBJ1-2, with no clear D. V was pared by 7 bases and J by 8 bases, with 11 bases between. The length of the CDR3 is 11 residues. Germline lookup yields CDR1 SEHNR and CDR2 FQNEAQ (reference sequence). CDR3 in DNA: TGTGCCAGCACCGTCTGGGGAGGCTACACCTTC. Amino acid sequence: CASTVWGGYTF.

The genes are TRBV6-1 and TRBJ1-5; maybe TRBD1 (6 bases). This CDR3 has 14 amino acids. Per germline, CDR1 MNHNS and CDR2 SASEGT. V shed 5 bases and J shed 6 bases, with 14 bases lying between them. CDR3 nucleotides: TGTGCCAGCAGTCCGCGGACAGCGATTCAGCCCCAGCATTTT. It codes for CASSPRTAIQPQHF.

This clonotype was seen a handful of times. The chain links TRBV7-9 to TRBJ1-5, with 9 bases fitting TRBD1. The CDR3 loop spans 20 amino acids. Germline loops: CDR1 SEHNR, CDR2 FQNEAQ (reference sequence). V lost 2 bases, J lost 3 bases, and 17 bases stayed unmatched. This CDR3 reads CASSLTETGGFLPFNQPQHF. CDR3 DNA: TGTGCCAGCAGCTTAACGGAAACAGGGGGCTTTCTTCCTTTCAATCAGCCCCAGCATTTT.

Ten or more counts support this clonotype. The rearrangement joins TRBV12-3 or TRBV12-4 to TRBJ1-2; D possibly corresponds to TRBD1 (5 bases). Trimming shortened V by 3 bases and J by 6 bases, and 11 bases separated the two germline ends. The CDR3 extends over 13 amino acids. CDR3 sequence reads: CASSFRRQNGYTF. The CDR3 DNA reads as TGTGCCAGCAGTTTCCGTAGACAGAATGGCTACACCTTC.

The V call is TRBV7-2, the J call TRBJ2-5; TRBD1 might be the D (5 bases). Germline assignment: CDR1 SGHTA and CDR2 FQGNSA. This CDR3 spans 17 amino acids. The V gene lost 7 bases and the J gene lost 4 bases, with 25 bases spanning the gap. CDR3 protein: CASTPWWASPRGETQYF. CDR3 bases: TGTGCCAGCACCCCCTGGTGGGCTTCTCCAAGGGGAGAGACCCAGTACTTC.

This clonotype was picked up a small number of times. J is TRBJ2-1 and V is TRBV11-3; D uncertain. The CDR3 consists of 16 residues. CDR1 and CDR2 from the germline V gene are SGHNT and YENEEA. V was trimmed by 0 bases and J by 4 bases, leaving 13 bases between them. CDR3 sequence (DNA): TGTGCCAGCAGCTTAGAGAGGTCTGCCATATACAATGAGCAGTTCTTC. Translation gives CASSLERSAIYNEQFF.